The next 2 T cell receptor beta chains were all read from a single sample in a study of blood T cell repertoires in COVID-19. Data came from immunoSEQ multiplex PCR; TCRdb stores just in-frame clones and leaves some out. Of 200,000 to 250,000 clones in the sample, about 91% are singletons; the top ten hold 1% to 1.5%. Material for sequencing was peripheral blood. These receptors were collected from a man under 40 with acute or convalescent COVID-19.

This rearrangement joins TRBV6-5 to TRBJ1-1; possible D gene TRBD1, 6 bases. CDR3 length: 14 residues. The V end lost 0 bases, the J end lost 4 bases, and 9 bases lay between the germline ends. The germline V gene encodes CDR1 MNHEY and CDR2 SVGAGI. CDR3 in DNA: TGTGCCAGCAGTTACTCGTCAGGGGCCACTGAAGCTTTCTTT. Translation: CASSYSSGATEAFF.

This chain links TRBV27 with TRBJ2-7, with TRBD2 matching 7 bases. Germline assignment: CDR1 MNHEY and CDR2 SMNVEV (reference sequence). Unmatched junction bases numbered 14, after V lost 6 bases and J lost 0 bases. The CDR3 is made up of 17 amino acids. The chain's CDR3 is CASSPSLAGVSSYEQYF. CDR3 sequence (DNA): TGTGCCAGCAGCCCCAGTTTAGCGGGCGTGAGCTCCTACGAGCAGTACTTC.